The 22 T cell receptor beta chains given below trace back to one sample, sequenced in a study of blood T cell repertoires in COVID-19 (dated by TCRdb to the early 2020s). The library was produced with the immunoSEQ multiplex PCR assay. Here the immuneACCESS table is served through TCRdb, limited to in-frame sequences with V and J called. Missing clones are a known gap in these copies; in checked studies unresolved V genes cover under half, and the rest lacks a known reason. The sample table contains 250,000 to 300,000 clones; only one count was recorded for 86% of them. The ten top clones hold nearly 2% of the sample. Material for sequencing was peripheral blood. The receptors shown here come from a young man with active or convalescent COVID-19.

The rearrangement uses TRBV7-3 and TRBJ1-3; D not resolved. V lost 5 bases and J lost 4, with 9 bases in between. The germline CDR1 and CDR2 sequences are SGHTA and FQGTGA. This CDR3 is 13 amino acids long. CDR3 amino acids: CASSAQQGNTIYF. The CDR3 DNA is TGTGCCAGCAGCGCCCAACAGGGAAACACCATATATTTT.

The CDR3, as DNA: TGTGCCAGCAGTCCCTCGATGGGGACTAGCGGGGGCGATAGCACAGATACGCAGTATTTT. It yields the protein CASSPSMGTSGGDSTDTQYF. The rearrangement joins TRBV6-6 to TRBJ2-3; 14 positions match TRBD2. The V and J ends lost 5 bases and 0 bases, in that order; junction bases with no gene match: 13. The CDR3 runs to 20 residues. The germline gives CDR1 MNHNY, CDR2 SVGAGI (reference sequence).

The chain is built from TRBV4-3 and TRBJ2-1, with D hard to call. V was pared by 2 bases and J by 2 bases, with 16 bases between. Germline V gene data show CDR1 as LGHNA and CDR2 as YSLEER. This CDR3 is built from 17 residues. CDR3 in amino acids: CASSQQPTTTPYNEQFF. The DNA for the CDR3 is TGCGCCAGCAGCCAACAACCCACTACAACCCCCTACAATGAGCAGTTCTTC.

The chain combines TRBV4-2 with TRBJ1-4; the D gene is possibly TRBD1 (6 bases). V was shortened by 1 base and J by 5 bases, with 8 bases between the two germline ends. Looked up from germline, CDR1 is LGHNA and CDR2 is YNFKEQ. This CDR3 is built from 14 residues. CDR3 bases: TGTGCCAGCAGCCAAGCGAGGGGGAATGAAAAACTGTTTTTT. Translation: CASSQARGNEKLFF.

The CDR3 bases are TGTGCCAGCAGCCCGGGACTGATCAATCAGCCCCAGCATTTT. Translation: CASSPGLINQPQHF. The chain uses TRBV7-9 and TRBJ1-5; possible D gene TRBD1, 5 bases. Trimming removed 5 bases from V and 3 bases from J, with 11 bases in between. The CDR3 length is 14 residues. Per the germline V gene, CDR1 is SEHNR and CDR2 is FQNEAQ (reference sequence).

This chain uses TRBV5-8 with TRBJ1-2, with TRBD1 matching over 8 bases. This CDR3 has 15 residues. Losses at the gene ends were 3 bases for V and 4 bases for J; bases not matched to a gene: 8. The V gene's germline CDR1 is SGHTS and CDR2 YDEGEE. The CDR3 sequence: CASSSQDRAIYGYTF. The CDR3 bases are TGTGCCAGCAGCTCACAGGACAGGGCGATCTATGGCTACACCTTC.

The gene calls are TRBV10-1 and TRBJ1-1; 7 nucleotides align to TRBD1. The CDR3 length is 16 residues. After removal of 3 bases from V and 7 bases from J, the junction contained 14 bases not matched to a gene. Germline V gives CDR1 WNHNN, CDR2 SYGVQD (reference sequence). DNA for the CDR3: TGCGCCAGCAGTGATACAGGGGCGCCCGCAGGAGATGAAGCTTTCTTT. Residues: CASSDTGAPAGDEAFF.

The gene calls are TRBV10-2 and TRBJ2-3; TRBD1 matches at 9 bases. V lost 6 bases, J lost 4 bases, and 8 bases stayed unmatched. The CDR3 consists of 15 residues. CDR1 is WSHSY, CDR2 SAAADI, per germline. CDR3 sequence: CASRRTGEGSDTQYF. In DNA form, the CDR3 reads TGCGCCAGCAGAAGGACAGGGGAAGGTTCAGATACGCAGTATTTT.

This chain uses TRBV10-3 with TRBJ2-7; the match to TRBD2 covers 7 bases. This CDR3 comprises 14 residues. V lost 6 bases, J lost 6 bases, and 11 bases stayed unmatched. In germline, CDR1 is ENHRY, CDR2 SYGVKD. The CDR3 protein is CAISRDYRGPEQYF. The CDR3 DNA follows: TGTGCCATCAGCCGGGACTACCGAGGTCCCGAGCAGTACTTC.

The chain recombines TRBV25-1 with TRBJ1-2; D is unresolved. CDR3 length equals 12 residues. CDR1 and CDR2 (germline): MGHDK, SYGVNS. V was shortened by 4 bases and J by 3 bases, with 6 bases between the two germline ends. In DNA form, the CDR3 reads TGTGCCAGCAGTGGGCTGTACTATGGCTACACCTTC. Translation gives CASSGLYYGYTF.

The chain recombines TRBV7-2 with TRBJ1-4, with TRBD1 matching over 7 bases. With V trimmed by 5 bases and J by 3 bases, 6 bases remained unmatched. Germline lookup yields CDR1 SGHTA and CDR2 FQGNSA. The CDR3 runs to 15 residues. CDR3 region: CASSPDRFSNEKLFF. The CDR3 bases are TGTGCCAGCAGCCCGGACAGGTTCTCTAATGAAAAACTGTTTTTT.

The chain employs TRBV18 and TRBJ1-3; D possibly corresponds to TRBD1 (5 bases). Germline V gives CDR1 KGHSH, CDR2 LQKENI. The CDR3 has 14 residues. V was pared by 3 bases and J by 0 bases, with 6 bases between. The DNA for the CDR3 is TGTGCCAGCTCACCGGGGCTCTCTGGAAACACCATATATTTT. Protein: CASSPGLSGNTIYF.

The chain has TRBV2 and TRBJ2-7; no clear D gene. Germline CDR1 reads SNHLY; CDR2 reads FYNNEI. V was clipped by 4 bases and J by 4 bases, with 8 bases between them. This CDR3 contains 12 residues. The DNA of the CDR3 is TGTGCCAGCAGTGTTGGCCTTTACGAGCAGTACTTC. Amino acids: CASSVGLYEQYF.

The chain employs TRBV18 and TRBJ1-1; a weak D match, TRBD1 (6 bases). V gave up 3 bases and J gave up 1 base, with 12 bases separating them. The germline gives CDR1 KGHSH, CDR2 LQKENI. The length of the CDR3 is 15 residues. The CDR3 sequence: CASSPTGRGNTEAFF. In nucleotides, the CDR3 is TGTGCCAGCTCACCGACAGGCCGGGGGAACACTGAAGCTTTCTTT.

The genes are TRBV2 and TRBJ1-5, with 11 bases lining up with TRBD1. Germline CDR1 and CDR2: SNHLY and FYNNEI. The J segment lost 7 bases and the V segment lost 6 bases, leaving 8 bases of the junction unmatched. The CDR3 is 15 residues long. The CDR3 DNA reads TGTGCCAGCAGAGGACAGGGGGCGCAAGGCCAGCCCCAGCATTTT. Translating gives CASRGQGAQGQPQHF. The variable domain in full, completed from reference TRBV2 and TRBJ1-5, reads EPEVTQTPSHQVTQMGQEVILRCVPISNHLYFYWYRQILGQKVEFLVSFYNNEISEKSEIFDDQFSVERPDGSNFTLKIRSTKLEDSAMYFCASRGQGAQGQPQHFGDGTRLSIL.

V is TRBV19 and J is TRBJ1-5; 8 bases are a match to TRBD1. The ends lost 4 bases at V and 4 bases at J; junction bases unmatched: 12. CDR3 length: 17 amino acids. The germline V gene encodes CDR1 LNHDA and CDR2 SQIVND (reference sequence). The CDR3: CASSTGTGGRPNQPQHF. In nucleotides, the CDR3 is TGTGCCAGTAGTACGGGGACAGGCGGACGCCCTAATCAGCCCCAGCATTTT. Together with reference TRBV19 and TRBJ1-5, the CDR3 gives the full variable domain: DGGITQSPKYLFRKEGQNVTLSCEQNLNHDAMYWYRQDPGQGLRLIYYSQIVNDFQKGDIAEGYSVSREKKESFPLTVTSAQKNPTAFYLCASSTGTGGRPNQPQHFGDGTRLSIL.

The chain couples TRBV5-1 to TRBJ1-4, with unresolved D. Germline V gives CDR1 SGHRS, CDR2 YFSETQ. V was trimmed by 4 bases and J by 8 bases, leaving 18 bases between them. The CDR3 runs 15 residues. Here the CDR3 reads CASSPEGRSSEKLFF. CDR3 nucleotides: TGCGCCAGCAGCCCCGAGGGTAGAAGTAGCGAAAAACTGTTTTTT.

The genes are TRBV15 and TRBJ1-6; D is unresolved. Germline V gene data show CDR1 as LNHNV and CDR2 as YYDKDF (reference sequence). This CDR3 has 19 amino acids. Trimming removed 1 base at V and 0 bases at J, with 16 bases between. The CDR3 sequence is CATSRGGPVSGSYNSPLHF. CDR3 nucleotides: TGTGCCACCAGCAGAGGAGGCCCGGTCAGTGGCTCCTATAATTCACCCCTCCACTTT.

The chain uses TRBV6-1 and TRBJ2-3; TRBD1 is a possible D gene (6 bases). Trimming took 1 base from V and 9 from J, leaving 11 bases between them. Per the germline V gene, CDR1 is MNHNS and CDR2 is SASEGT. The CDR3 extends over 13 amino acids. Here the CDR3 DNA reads TGTGCCAGCAGTGAAGGTTCGGACAGCACGCAGTATTTT. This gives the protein CASSEGSDSTQYF.

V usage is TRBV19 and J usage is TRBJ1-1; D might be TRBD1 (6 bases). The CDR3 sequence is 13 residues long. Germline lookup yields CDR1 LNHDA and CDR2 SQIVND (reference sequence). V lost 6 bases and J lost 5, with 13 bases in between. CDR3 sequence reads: CASSEGVRTEAFF. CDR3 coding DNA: TGTGCCAGTAGCGAGGGGGTTAGGACTGAAGCTTTCTTT.

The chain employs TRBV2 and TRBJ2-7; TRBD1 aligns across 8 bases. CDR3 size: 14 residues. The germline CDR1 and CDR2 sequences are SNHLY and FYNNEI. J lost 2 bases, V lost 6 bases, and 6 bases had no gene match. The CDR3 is CASSLGQEPYEQYF. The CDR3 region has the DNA TGTGCCAGCAGCCTGGGACAGGAGCCCTACGAGCAGTACTTC.

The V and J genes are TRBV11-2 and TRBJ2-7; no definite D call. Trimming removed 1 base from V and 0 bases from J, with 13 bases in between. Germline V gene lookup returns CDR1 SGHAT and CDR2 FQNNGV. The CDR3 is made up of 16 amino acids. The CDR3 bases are TGTGCCAGCAGCTTAGCCTCAGGTATAAGCTCCTACGAGCAGTACTTC. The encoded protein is CASSLASGISSYEQYF.